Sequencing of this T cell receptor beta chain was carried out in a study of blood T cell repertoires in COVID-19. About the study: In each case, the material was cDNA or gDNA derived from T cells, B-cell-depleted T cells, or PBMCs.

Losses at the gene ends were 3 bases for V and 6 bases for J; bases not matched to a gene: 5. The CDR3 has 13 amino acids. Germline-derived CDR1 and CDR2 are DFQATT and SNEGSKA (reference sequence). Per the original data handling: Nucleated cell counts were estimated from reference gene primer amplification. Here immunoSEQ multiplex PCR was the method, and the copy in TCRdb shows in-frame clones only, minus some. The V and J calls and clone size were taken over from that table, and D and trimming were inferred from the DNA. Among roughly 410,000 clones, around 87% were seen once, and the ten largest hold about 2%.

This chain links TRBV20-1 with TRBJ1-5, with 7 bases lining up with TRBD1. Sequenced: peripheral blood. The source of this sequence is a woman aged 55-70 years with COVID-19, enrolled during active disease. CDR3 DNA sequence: TGCAGTGCTAGTCAACAGGGGCTTCAGCCCCAGCATTTT. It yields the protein CSASQQGLQPQHF.